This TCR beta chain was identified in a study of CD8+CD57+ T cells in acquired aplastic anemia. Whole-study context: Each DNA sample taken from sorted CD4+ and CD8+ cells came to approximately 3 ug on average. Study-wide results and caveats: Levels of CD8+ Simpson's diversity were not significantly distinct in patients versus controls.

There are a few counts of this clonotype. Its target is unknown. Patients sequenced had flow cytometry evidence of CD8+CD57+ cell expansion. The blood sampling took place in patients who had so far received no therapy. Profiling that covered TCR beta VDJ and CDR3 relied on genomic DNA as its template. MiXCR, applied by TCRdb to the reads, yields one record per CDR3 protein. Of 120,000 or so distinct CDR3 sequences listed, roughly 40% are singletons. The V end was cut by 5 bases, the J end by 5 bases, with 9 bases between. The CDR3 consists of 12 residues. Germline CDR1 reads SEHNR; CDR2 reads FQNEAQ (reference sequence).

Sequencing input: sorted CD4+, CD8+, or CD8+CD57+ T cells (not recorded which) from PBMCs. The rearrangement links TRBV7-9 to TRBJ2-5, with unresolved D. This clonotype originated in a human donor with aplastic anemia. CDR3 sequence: CASSAELETQYF. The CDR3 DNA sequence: TGTGCCAGCAGCGCGGAATTGGAGACCCAGTACTTC.